Listed below are T cell receptor beta chains from one sample, sequenced in a study of blood T cell repertoires in COVID-19. Only in-frame clones appear in the TCRdb table, and some are missing; sequencing was by immunoSEQ multiplex PCR. This repertoire shows about 120,000 clones, approximately 74% found once; its top ten account for less than 2.5%. The sequenced sample consisted of peripheral blood. All receptors derive from a woman in her sixties or seventies with acute or convalescent COVID-19. The CDR3 runs from the conserved cysteine through the conserved F or W. The D gene is left open where the match is weak. Size values are once, few and many counts, or a class for expanded clones, and some rows have none.

clone size	D gene	J gene	V gene	CDR3 DNA	CDR3 protein
NA	TRBD1	TRBJ2-5	TRBV2	TGTGCCAGCAGTCGGGACAGGACCATCCAAGAGACCCAGTACTTC	CASSRDRTIQETQYF
NA	TRBD1	TRBJ2-1	TRBV4-1	TGCGCCAGCAGCCAACTATGGGGTGGACAGGGGGGATACAATGAGCAGTTCTTC	CASSQLWGGQGGYNEQFF
NA	NA	TRBJ2-5	TRBV4-3	TGCGCCAGCAGCCAAGAATGGGGGGAGTACCAAGAGACCCAGTACTTC	CASSQEWGEYQETQYF
NA	NA	TRBJ2-5	TRBV14	TGTGCCAGCAGCCAACTTACTGGGCAGTCCCAAGAGACCCAGTACTTC	CASSQLTGQSQETQYF
NA	TRBD1	TRBJ2-5	TRBV25-1	TGTGCCAGCAGTTCCGGACAGGGCGACGAGACCCAGTACTTC	CASSSGQGDETQYF
NA	NA	TRBJ2-5	TRBV5-1	TGCGCCAGCAGCTTGAGTGGGAGTGAGACCCAGTACTTC	CASSLSGSETQYF
NA	TRBD1	TRBJ1-1	TRBV28	TGTGCCAGCAGTGAGGGACAGGGATGGGGCACTGAAGCTTTCTTT	CASSEGQGWGTEAFF
NA	TRBD2	TRBJ2-5	TRBV5-4	TGTGCCAGCAGCTTGGAACTAGCGGAAGAGACCCAGTACTTC	CASSLELAEETQYF
NA	NA	TRBJ1-5	TRBV15	TGTGCCACCAGGGACAGAAGCAATCAGCCCCAGCATTTT	CATRDRSNQPQHF
many	TRBD1	TRBJ2-5	TRBV6-5	TGTGCCAGCAGACCCGGACAGGGCCGGGAGACCCAGTACTTC	CASRPGQGRETQYF
NA	TRBD2	TRBJ2-3	TRBV7-3	TGTGCCAGCAGCTTAGTTAGCGGGAGCCCTTCTAGCACAGATACGCAGTATTTT	CASSLVSGSPSSTDTQYF
NA	NA	TRBJ2-6	TRBV7-2	TGTGCCAGCAGCTTAGCTGACATGGATCTCTCTGGGGCCAACGTCCTGACTTTC	CASSLADMDLSGANVLTF
NA	TRBD1	TRBJ2-1	TRBV18	TGTGCCAGCTCATTCGGACAGGCTGACTACAATGAGCAGTTCTTC	CASSFGQADYNEQFF
NA	TRBD1	TRBJ2-5	TRBV6-5	TGTGCCAGCAGTTACTCTCGGACAGGGGGAGAGACCCAGTACTTC	CASSYSRTGGETQYF
once	TRBD1	TRBJ1-2	TRBV28	TGTGCCAGCAGGCCCGGGACAGGCCTCTATGGCTACACCTTC	CASRPGTGLYGYTF
NA	NA	TRBJ1-1	TRBV6-5	TGTGCCAGCAAGGAGGTAGTTAACACTGAAGCTTTCTTT	CASKEVVNTEAFF
NA	NA	TRBJ2-7	TRBV28	TGTGCCAGCAGTTTGGGTCAGGGAACTACCTACGAGCAGTACTTC	CASSLGQGTTYEQYF
NA	TRBD1	TRBJ2-2	TRBV30	TGTGCCTGGGAGACAGGGGGCCCCGCCGGGGAGCTGTTTTTT	CAWETGGPAGELFF
once	NA	TRBJ1-1	TRBV2	TGTGCCAGCAGTGTGACAGGTGTAAACACTGAAGCTTTCTTT	CASSVTGVNTEAFF
few	TRBD1	TRBJ1-6	TRBV27	TGTGCCAGCAATAAAGGGGGCCCCATGGTGGATTCACCCCTCCACTTT	CASNKGGPMVDSPLHF
NA	NA	TRBJ1-5	TRBV4-1	TGCGCCAGCAGCCAAGAATATAGTGCTCATAGCAATCAGCCCCAGCATTTT	CASSQEYSAHSNQPQHF
once	TRBD1	TRBJ1-4	TRBV9	TGTGCCAGCAGCCCGGGACAGATTAATGAAAAACTGTTTTTT	CASSPGQINEKLFF
few	TRBD1	TRBJ2-7	TRBV5-6	TGTGCCAGCAGCTCCTACGGGACAGGGGGCCTGTACGAGCAGTACTTC	CASSSYGTGGLYEQYF
NA	NA	TRBJ2-1	TRBV11-3	TGTGCCAGCAGCTTTCCGGGACAAAACAATGAGCAGTTCTTC	CASSFPGQNNEQFF
once	NA	TRBJ2-3	TRBV21-1	TGTGCCAGCAGCAAAGAGGAGGGTCCAGATACGCAGTATTTT	CASSKEEGPDTQYF